This T cell receptor (beta chain) derives from a study of cytomegalovirus exposure and HLA in healthy donors. Study-level points and caveats: Per a prior analysis, the majority of TCR beta V segments were productive roughly 87% or roughly 30% of the time.

Regarding this clone: What it recognizes is unknown.

The CDR3 spans 14 residues. The V gene's germline CDR1 is LNHNV and CDR2 YYDKDF (reference sequence). Trimming shortened V by 5 bases and J by 4 bases, and 14 bases separated the two germline ends. 60 Vbeta and 13 Jbeta primers were used in PCR. TCRdb's copy holds only in-frame clones and misses some; the assay was immunoSEQ multiplex PCR. The sample includes 90,000 or so clones, 82% of them seen just once. The sequenced sample consisted of PBMCs. The rearrangement joins TRBV15 to TRBJ1-1, with TRBD1 as a possible D gene (6 bases). The clonotype comes from a man aged 50 to 60 in good health and CMV-seronegative. CDR3 sequence reads: CATSGRLGGTEAFF. In DNA form, the CDR3 reads TGTGCCACCAGCGGCAGGTTAGGGGGCACTGAAGCTTTCTTT.